The clone carrying this TCR beta chain was seen a handful of times. Its cognate antigen is unknown. This sample was taken from a study of cytomegalovirus exposure and HLA in healthy donors. Germline CDR1 is MNHNS and CDR2 is SASEGT. The ends lost 2 bases at V and 10 bases at J; junction bases unmatched: 13. The CDR3 totals 16 residues. Amplification used 60 Vbeta primers and 13 Jbeta primers. Clones were read by immunoSEQ multiplex PCR, and TCRdb kept only the in-frame ones, dropping some. This sample has around 160,000 clones, with 70% found just once. Study-wide results and limits: Researchers catalogued 150 or so TCR beta chains as cytomegalovirus-associated. As a later analysis showed, several of the most significant clusters appeared to be linked to common viral pathogens.

Sequencing input: PBMCs. This receptor was taken from a man in his late teens or twenties in good health and CMV-seropositive. The rearrangement uses TRBV6-1 and TRBJ2-3, with 9 nucleotides matching TRBD2. The CDR3 loop is CASSETRASGNIPQYF. CDR3 sequence (DNA): TGTGCCAGCAGTGAAACTAGGGCTAGCGGGAACATACCGCAGTATTTT.